A single sample gave rise to the 32 T cell receptor beta chains below, sequenced in a study of cytomegalovirus exposure and HLA in healthy donors. Primers included in the PCR were 60 Vbeta and 13 Jbeta primers. Profiling relied on immunoSEQ multiplex PCR, and the TCRdb table lists in-frame clones only, not all of them. This sample carries around 170,000 clones, over 75% of them seen once, and the ten largest clones take approximately 3.9%. The sequencing input was PBMCs. These receptors were obtained from a man in his forties or fifties in good health and CMV-seronegative.

The chain couples TRBV10-1 to TRBJ2-7, with 7 bases that match TRBD1. V gave up 0 bases and J gave up 4 bases; unmatched junction bases: 6. The germline V gene encodes CDR1 WNHNN and CDR2 SYGVQD (reference sequence). CDR3 length: 15 residues. CDR3 bases: TGCGCCAGCAGTGAGTCCGGGACAGCTATTTACGAGCAGTACTTC. Amino acids: CASSESGTAIYEQYF.

V is TRBV7-8 and J is TRBJ1-2; D may be TRBD1 (5 bases). Per the germline V gene, CDR1 is SGHVS and CDR2 is FQNEAQ. This CDR3 is built from 14 residues. Trimming took 4 bases from V and 2 from J, leaving 11 bases between them. CDR3 amino acids: CASSSTDKNYGYTF. CDR3 in DNA: TGTGCCAGCAGCTCGACAGATAAGAACTATGGCTACACCTTC.

The CDR3 coding sequence is TGTGCCAGTACAGAGGGCGTTAATCAGCCCCAGCATTTT. Encoded protein: CASTEGVNQPQHF. J is TRBJ1-5 and V is TRBV6-1; D unresolved. With 9 bases removed from V and 4 bases from J, the gap between germline ends came to 13 bases. Germline assignment: CDR1 MNHNS and CDR2 SASEGT. This CDR3 is built from 13 residues.

The chain is built from TRBV6-1 and TRBJ1-5; no clear D. Germline CDR1 is MNHNS and CDR2 is SASEGT. Trimming stripped 1 base from V and 4 bases from J, with 8 bases between. The CDR3 is made up of 14 amino acids. The CDR3 nucleotides read TGTGCCAGCAGTGAAGGGTCCAGAAATCAGCCCCAGCATTTT. It is translated as CASSEGSRNQPQHF.

The chain recombines TRBV30 with TRBJ1-1; D gene ambiguous. The CDR3 has 13 amino acids. Germline CDR1 and CDR2: GTSNPN and SVGIG (reference sequence). Trimming removed 0 bases at V and 4 bases at J, with 9 bases between. CDR3 sequence reads: CAWSVNIRTEAFF. The CDR3 region has the DNA TGTGCCTGGAGTGTAAACATCCGCACTGAAGCTTTCTTT.

The V and J genes are TRBV7-2 and TRBJ2-5; 9 nucleotides align to TRBD2. V shed 5 bases and J 1 base; nucleotides not matched to a gene: 14. The CDR3 is made up of 18 amino acids. Germline V gene data show CDR1 as SGHTA and CDR2 as FQGNSA. In DNA form, the CDR3 reads TGTGCCAGCAGCCTGCGGGGGGGTCGGACAGCTTTCCAAGAGACCCAGTACTTC. Translating gives CASSLRGGRTAFQETQYF.

The V gene is TRBV13, the J gene TRBJ2-3; D remains unclear. Germline CDR1 reads PRHDT; CDR2 reads FYEKMQ (reference sequence). Trimming removed 5 bases at V and 0 bases at J, with 9 bases between. This CDR3 comprises 14 residues. The CDR3 loop is CASSPQTSTDTQYF. CDR3 coding DNA: TGTGCCAGCAGCCCCCAAACTAGCACAGATACGCAGTATTTT.

The J gene is TRBJ1-1, the V gene TRBV12-5; TRBD1 matches at 8 bases. This CDR3 is built from 15 residues. The germline V gene encodes CDR1 LGHNT and CDR2 FRNRAP. V was clipped by 3 bases and J by 0 bases; unmatched bases: 3. The DNA of the CDR3 is TGTGCTAGTGGTTTCGGGACAGGCCTGAACACTGAAGCTTTCTTT. This encodes CASGFGTGLNTEAFF. Based on the CDR3 plus reference TRBV12-5 and TRBJ1-1, the full variable domain is DARVTQTPRHKVTEMGQEVTMRCQPILGHNTVFWYRQTMMQGLELLAYFRNRAPLDDSGMPKDRFSAEMPDATLATLKIQPSEPRDSAVYFCASGFGTGLNTEAFFGQGTRLTVV.

This clone appeared a single time. The CDR3 DNA reads as TGTGCCTGGGGGGACGGGAGCTCCTACGAGCAGTACTTC. It specifies CAWGDGSSYEQYF. V is TRBV30 and J is TRBJ2-7; TRBD2 might be the D (6 bases). CDR1 is GTSNPN, CDR2 SVGIG, per germline (reference sequence). The V gene lost 5 bases and the J gene lost 0 bases, with 11 bases spanning the gap. The CDR3 is 13 residues long.

The rearrangement uses TRBV6-1 and TRBJ1-1; 8 bases match TRBD1. J gave up 4 bases and V 6 bases, and 7 bases lay outside the gene matches. There are 14 residues in the CDR3. CDR1 and CDR2 (germline): MNHNS, SASEGT. The CDR3 DNA sequence: TGTGCCAGCAGCGCCAGGGGGCTCGCCACTGAAGCTTTCTTT. It codes for CASSARGLATEAFF.

This clone occurred once. V gene TRBV7-9 combines with J gene TRBJ1-5; D uncertain. V lost 5 bases and J lost 7, with 9 bases in between. Germline loops: CDR1 SEHNR, CDR2 FQNEAQ (reference sequence). The CDR3 runs 12 residues. The CDR3 protein is CASSITEQPQHF. The CDR3 DNA reads as TGTGCCAGCAGCATAACTGAACAGCCCCAGCATTTT.

The chain carries TRBV7-7 and TRBJ2-1; D may be TRBD1 (5 bases). CDR1 is SSHAT and CDR2 is FNYEAQ in the germline V gene (reference sequence). Trimming took 5 bases from V and 8 from J, leaving 13 bases between them. This CDR3 is built from 13 residues. CDR3 in amino acids: CASSPEQGHEQFF. Here the CDR3 DNA reads TGTGCCAGCAGCCCCGAGCAGGGCCATGAGCAGTTCTTC. The full variable domain, its missing parts supplied by reference TRBV7-7 and TRBJ2-1, is GAGVSQSPRYKVTKRGQDVTLRCDPISSHATLYWYQQALGQGPEFLTYFNYEAQPDKSGLPSDRFSAERPEGSISTLTIQRTEQRDSAMYRCASSPEQGHEQFFGPGTRLTVL.

A few counts support this clone. The chain uses TRBV7-9 and TRBJ1-1; D is perhaps TRBD1 (6 bases). The germline V and J ends were trimmed by 5 bases and 4 bases, with 17 bases remaining between them. Germline CDR1 SEHNR, CDR2 FQNEAQ (reference sequence). The CDR3 runs to 15 residues. CDR3 in amino acids: CASSHTGTGGTEAFF. The CDR3 nucleotides read TGTGCCAGCAGCCATACAGGGACCGGTGGCACTGAAGCTTTCTTT.

The genes are TRBV19 and TRBJ2-5; 12 bases align to TRBD2. With 7 bases clipped from V and 3 bases from J, the junction kept 6 bases outside the gene matches. CDR3 length equals 15 residues. In germline, CDR1 is LNHDA, CDR2 SQIVND (reference sequence). CDR3 nucleotide sequence: TGTGCCAGTACCAGACTAGCGGGGGTAGAAGAGACCCAGTACTTC. It yields the protein CASTRLAGVEETQYF. Full variable domain (remainder filled in from reference TRBV19 and TRBJ2-5): DGGITQSPKYLFRKEGQNVTLSCEQNLNHDAMYWYRQDPGQGLRLIYYSQIVNDFQKGDIAEGYSVSREKKESFPLTVTSAQKNPTAFYLCASTRLAGVEETQYFGPGTRLLVL.

The chain combines TRBV29-1 with TRBJ1-1; D might be TRBD1 (6 bases). Trimming cost V 3 bases and J 11 bases, with 13 bases left between them. This CDR3 has 11 residues. In germline, CDR1 is SQVTM, CDR2 ANQGSEA. CDR3 DNA sequence: TGCAGCGTTGACCGCACAGGGTCGGCTTTCTTT. This encodes CSVDRTGSAFF.

This rearrangement joins TRBV27 to TRBJ2-7; 14 bases align to TRBD2. There are 16 residues in the CDR3. Trimming at V came to 7 bases and at J to 7 bases, leaving 12 bases not matched to a gene. Looked up from germline, CDR1 is MNHEY and CDR2 is SMNVEV (reference sequence). In DNA, the CDR3 is TGTGCCAGCAAGACAGGGACTAGCGGGAGCCGGCGGGAGCAGTACTTC. It translates to CASKTGTSGSRREQYF.

This clone showed up just a few times. The genes are TRBV10-3 and TRBJ1-2, with D uncertain. Germline CDR1 is ENHRY and CDR2 is SYGVKD. Trimming stripped 0 bases from V and 6 bases from J, with 5 bases between. The CDR3 loop spans 12 amino acids. CDR3 DNA sequence: TGTGCCATCAGTGAGTCGGGAGATGGCTACACCTTC. Amino acid sequence: CAISESGDGYTF.

This chain joins TRBV27 and TRBJ1-6; D perhaps matches TRBD1 (6 bases). CDR3 length: 13 amino acids. With 7 bases removed from V and 14 bases from J, the gap between germline ends came to 18 bases. Germline CDR1 and CDR2: MNHEY and SMNVEV (reference sequence). CDR3 nucleotide sequence: TGTGCCAGCACAGCAGGGGCCCGTTTGGCCCTCCACTTT. Amino acid sequence: CASTAGARLALHF.

V and J are TRBV5-1 and TRBJ2-2; 8 bases agree with TRBD1. The V and J ends lost 8 bases and 7 bases, in that order; junction bases with no gene match: 13. The CDR3 loop spans 15 amino acids. Looked up from germline, CDR1 is SGHRS and CDR2 is YFSETQ. The CDR3 bases are TGCGCCAGTAAGATTGGGACAGGATTCGGCGGGGAGCTGTTTTTT. Translation gives CASKIGTGFGGELFF.

The gene calls are TRBV9 and TRBJ2-3; D may be TRBD1 (6 bases). Looked up from germline, CDR1 is SGDLS and CDR2 is YYNGEE. This CDR3 region has 16 residues. Between the trimmed V and J ends, which lost 0 bases and 2 bases, there was a span of 13 bases. CDR3 amino acids: CASSVDGRGYTDTQYF. The CDR3 bases are TGTGCCAGCAGCGTAGATGGCAGGGGCTACACAGATACGCAGTATTTT.

This rearrangement joins TRBV2 to TRBJ2-3; 8 bases are a match to TRBD1. The V gene's germline CDR1 is SNHLY and CDR2 FYNNEI. J was trimmed by 3 bases and V by 5 bases; bases with no gene match: 1. The CDR3 consists of 13 residues. The CDR3 here is CASSTGGTDTQYF. Written as DNA, the CDR3 is TGTGCCAGCAGTACAGGGGGGACAGATACGCAGTATTTT.

The J gene is TRBJ2-2, the V gene TRBV5-1, with D possibly matching TRBD2 (6 bases). Trimming removed 0 bases at V and 5 bases at J, with 14 bases between. Germline values: CDR1 SGHRS, CDR2 YFSETQ. This CDR3 region has 16 residues. The CDR3 nucleotides read TGCGCCAGCAGCTTGGAGAGTTGGGACTCAACCGGGGAGCTGTTTTTT. This sequence encodes CASSLESWDSTGELFF.

The chain is built from TRBV6-5 and TRBJ1-2, with D perhaps TRBD1 (5 bases). Per germline, CDR1 MNHEY and CDR2 SVGAGI. This CDR3 has 14 amino acids. Trimming left V 7 bases short and J 4 bases short, with 16 bases between. As DNA, the CDR3 is TGTGCCAGCACCCCGGGGGGACCCCCCTATGGCTACACCTTC. It codes for CASTPGGPPYGYTF.

This chain connects TRBV27 to TRBJ2-3; 11 bases align to TRBD2. CDR1 is MNHEY and CDR2 is SMNVEV in the germline V gene (reference sequence). V was clipped by 3 bases and J by 6 bases; unmatched bases: 5. The CDR3 has 15 residues. Here the CDR3 DNA reads TGTGCCAGCAGTTTTGGTAGCGGGGGGGCGGATACGCAGTATTTT. Its translation: CASSFGSGGADTQYF.

The chain has TRBV10-3 and TRBJ1-6; TRBD1 aligns across 7 bases. The CDR3 has 15 residues. Germline CDR1 reads ENHRY; CDR2 reads SYGVKD. V dropped 3 bases and J dropped 8; count of bases not matched to a gene: 7. CDR3 sequence (DNA): TGTGCCATCAGTGAAGCGACAGGGAGATATTCACCCCTCCACTTT. Protein sequence: CAISEATGRYSPLHF.

The genes are TRBV10-3 and TRBJ2-7, with D possibly being TRBD2 (7 bases). Germline V gene sequence: CDR1 ENHRY, CDR2 SYGVKD. The length of the CDR3 is 17 residues. V was shortened by 10 bases and J by 2 bases, with 27 bases between the two germline ends. For the CDR3, the DNA is TGTGCCACTGGGGGGGATTTAACGGGACAAGTAGCCTACGAGCAGTACTTC. Translation: CATGGDLTGQVAYEQYF.

This chain joins TRBV27 and TRBJ2-3, with TRBD1 matching over 8 bases. Germline trimming cut 4 bases from V and 5 bases from J; bases unmatched to any gene: 8. From germline, CDR1 is MNHEY and CDR2 SMNVEV (reference sequence). CDR3 length: 15 residues. CDR3 amino acids: CASSWGTGTGDTQYF. The CDR3 nucleotides are TGTGCCAGCAGTTGGGGGACAGGTACGGGAGATACGCAGTATTTT.

The V and J genes are TRBV11-2 and TRBJ1-1, with D unresolved. The germline gives CDR1 SGHAT, CDR2 FQNNGV. V dropped 5 bases and J dropped 2 bases, with 9 bases sitting between them. The CDR3 consists of 13 residues. The CDR3 loop is CASSTLINTEAFF. The CDR3 region has the DNA TGTGCCAGCAGCACATTAATCAACACTGAAGCTTTCTTT.

The chain employs TRBV4-3 and TRBJ1-6; TRBD1 agrees at 7 bases. V shed 3 bases, J shed 10 bases, and the junction held 6 bases outside the gene matches. Germline V lookup: CDR1 LGHNA, CDR2 YSLEER. There are 14 residues in the CDR3. CDR3 amino acids: CASSHTTGLSPLHF. CDR3 DNA sequence: TGCGCCAGCAGCCACACGACAGGGCTGTCACCCCTCCACTTT.

This sequence joins TRBV5-1 and TRBJ2-3, with TRBD1 matching over 9 bases. From germline, CDR1 is SGHRS and CDR2 YFSETQ. Germline trimming cut 4 bases from V and 4 bases from J; bases unmatched to any gene: 7. The CDR3 spans 15 residues. The CDR3 loop reads CASSPGTGYADTQYF. CDR3 sequence (DNA): TGCGCCAGCAGCCCCGGGACAGGGTATGCAGATACGCAGTATTTT.

The rearrangement links TRBV7-9 to TRBJ1-4, with 7 bases aligning to TRBD1. The germline V gene encodes CDR1 SEHNR and CDR2 FQNEAQ (reference sequence). The CDR3 spans 14 residues. The V segment lost 6 bases and the J segment 7 bases; nucleotides outside the gene matches: 8. The CDR3 DNA reads as TGTGCCAGCAGTCCGACAGGGTTGGGTGAAAAACTGTTTTTT. Translation gives CASSPTGLGEKLFF. Full variable domain (rest looked up from reference TRBV7-9 and TRBJ1-4): DTGVSQNPRHKITKRGQNVTFRCDPISEHNRLYWYRQTLGQGPEFLTYFQNEAQLEKSRLLSDRFSAERPKGSFSTLEIQRTEQGDSAMYLCASSPTGLGEKLFFGSGTQLSVL.

The genes are TRBV14 and TRBJ1-6; the D is unclear. From germline, CDR1 is SGHDN and CDR2 FVKESK. This CDR3 comprises 15 residues. The germline V and J ends were trimmed by 3 bases and 10 bases, with 16 bases remaining between them. DNA for the CDR3: TGTGCCAGCAGCCAGACTTCCGGGGTGAGATCACCCCTCCACTTT. Its translation is CASSQTSGVRSPLHF.